Reported below is one T cell receptor (beta chain). Its antigen remains undetermined. Per-base qualities were not stored, and no clone one base away is much larger. The trial excluded patients who had a history of autoimmune disease or were on systemic immunosuppression. Peripheral blood for TCR sequencing was collected from all dose cohorts at baseline, on cycle 4 day 1, and on cycle 7 day 1. Samples were obtained from an open-label, multicenter, first-in-human phase I dose-escalation trial of ivuxolimab. Adults with locally advanced or metastatic head and neck squamous cell, hepatocellular, melanoma or renal cell carcinoma were enrolled in the trial. Before TCR sequencing, CD4+ T cells and CD8+ T cells were sorted from peripheral blood as separate populations. A distance of 10 bases separates the germline ends of V and J, which lose 6 bases and 8 bases respectively. Sequences MNHEY (CDR1) and SMNVEV (CDR2) are obtained from the germline V gene (reference sequence). The CDR3 holds 12 amino acids from the cysteine to the phenylalanine. Left in the record is the CDR3 DNA by itself, 36 bases read in frame from the first base.

This entry belongs to a study of OX40 agonist ivuxolimab in advanced cancers. Turning to the overall study: Ivuxolimab was an agonistic, fully human IgG2 monoclonal antibody directed against OX40 (CD134), a costimulatory receptor. The purpose of peripheral TCRbeta sequencing was to test whether ivuxolimab changed TCR sequence diversity and led to clonal T-cell expansion. Three dose-escalation patients achieved partial responses, one with hepatocellular carcinoma and two with cutaneous melanoma. Among the approximately 54 dose-escalation patients, some 20 had hepatocellular carcinoma, around 15 melanoma, 9 renal cell carcinoma and 9 head and neck cancer. The dose-escalation cohort was about 83% male with a mean age of around 64 years, ranging from about 20 to 80. The paper describes the monotherapy dose-escalation part (N = 52 patients) of the phase I trial of ivuxolimab. Patients were allowed to have had prior anti-PD-1, anti-PD-L1 or anti-CTLA-4 therapy, and around 40% of the dose-escalation patients had previously received checkpoint inhibitors. Intravenous ivuxolimab was administered to patients every 2 weeks at six dose levels: 0.01, 0.1, 0.3, 1.5, 3 and 10 mg/kg. General study outcomes and caveats: At doses of 0.1 to 3.0 mg/kg, clonal expansion of both CD4+ and CD8+ blood T cells was observed from baseline to week 6. Low levels of normalized T-cell clonal expansion were also shown by some nonresponding patients. In the 0.1-3.0 mg/kg groups, partial responders were among the patients with the lowest normalized peripheral clonal expansion, particularly in CD8+ T cells. Antigen specificity was not determined for the clonally expanded peripheral T cells. After ivuxolimab, more expanded clones were found on average in CD8+ T cells than in CD4+ T cells.

To sequence the TCRbeta CDR3 region, genomic DNA was isolated from the sorted cells. The immunoSEQ Assay was used for sequencing of TCRbeta CDR3 regions. TCRdb provides this immuneACCESS table in a form limited to in-frame rearrangements. Some clones are lacking; in checked studies, under half of them reflect an unresolved V gene, and why the rest are absent is not known. This sample lists around 71,000 clones; approximately 86% were detected once. About 1.1% of the sample is taken by the ten largest. This clonotype was obtained from an adult with an advanced solid tumor such as melanoma, head and neck, liver or kidney cancer. Rearrangement joined TRBV27 to TRBJ1-4; the D gene identity is not certain. The sequences come from CD4+ or CD8+ T cells sorted from blood, collected in a trial of the OX40 agonist ivuxolimab. CDR3 region: CASSHHGEKLFF. The DNA sequence is given as TGTGCCAGCAGCCACCATGGGGAAAAACTGTTTTTT.